These 6 T cell receptor beta chains share one sample of origin, sequenced in a study of CD8 T cells in ankylosing spondylitis. One entry per CDR3 protein results from TCRdb running MiXCR on the 5' RACE reads. Of 80,000 to 90,000 distinct CDR3 sequences detected, around 27% appear once; the ten largest clones hold around 59%. Specimen: blood, either unsorted or a sorted T cell fraction (not recorded which). The receptors derive from a male donor with ankylosing spondylitis or in good health (not recorded which).

This chain's CDR3 is CATLEPSGFGTDTQYF. CDR3 DNA sequence: TGTGCCACCCTAGAGCCTAGCGGGTTCGGCACAGATACGCAGTATTTT. The rearrangement joins TRBV6-1 to TRBJ2-3, with 8 bases fitting TRBD2. Germline values: CDR1 MNHNS, CDR2 SASEGT. The CDR3 has 16 amino acids. The trim removed 10 bases at V and 1 base at J, leaving 13 bases unmatched.

The CDR3 region is CAISSGSHNEQFF. The DNA for the CDR3 is TGTGCCATCAGTAGCGGGAGCCACAATGAGCAGTTCTTC. The chain recombines TRBV10-3 with TRBJ2-1; 8 nucleotides align to TRBD2. With 5 bases clipped from V and 5 bases from J, the junction kept 2 bases outside the gene matches. The CDR3 has 13 residues. The V gene's germline CDR1 is ENHRY and CDR2 SYGVKD.

The chain uses TRBV5-4 and TRBJ2-1, with a tentative D call TRBD1 (6 bases). This CDR3 has 13 residues. The V gene's germline CDR1 is SGHNT and CDR2 YYREEE (reference sequence). Trimming took 2 bases from V and 7 from J, leaving 10 bases between them. Here the CDR3 DNA reads TGTGCCAGCAGCTTCGACAGGTGGAATGAGCAGTTCTTC. As protein: CASSFDRWNEQFF.

This chain joins TRBV10-3 and TRBJ2-5; 10 bases are shared with TRBD2. Germline V gene lookup returns CDR1 ENHRY and CDR2 SYGVKD. V trimming: 8 bases; J trimming: 1 base; junction bases outside the gene matches: 7. This CDR3 has 15 residues. CDR3 DNA sequence: TGTGCCATCGCAGAACTAGCGGGGCTCCAAGAGACCCAGTACTTC. It specifies CAIAELAGLQETQYF.

This clonotype was recorded many times. The V gene is TRBV20-1, the J gene TRBJ2-7, with a weak D call TRBD1 (5 bases). Germline CDR1 reads DFQATT; CDR2 reads SNEGSKA (reference sequence). V lost 0 bases and J 1 base, leaving 13 bases between the germline ends. CDR3 size: 15 residues. CDR3 loop: CSARDPRVPSYEQYF. The CDR3 nucleotides are TGCAGTGCTAGAGATCCCAGGGTCCCATCCTACGAGCAGTACTTC.

This clonotype showed up just a few times. The rearrangement joins TRBV5-8 to TRBJ2-7; 9 bases are a match to TRBD2. The CDR3 runs 17 residues. The J segment lost 0 bases and the V segment lost 3 bases, leaving 10 bases of the junction unmatched. Germline CDR1 SGHTS, CDR2 YDEGEE. The CDR3 nucleotides read TGTGCCAGCAGCTCCCCGGGGGGACTAGCAAGCTCCTACGAGCAGTACTTC. It codes for CASSSPGGLASSYEQYF. Full variable domain (rest looked up from reference TRBV5-8 and TRBJ2-7): EAGVTQSPTHLIKTRGQQATLRCSPISGHTSVYWYQQALGLGLQFLLWYDEGEERNRGNFPPRFSGRQFPNYSSELNVNALELEDSALYLCASSSPGGLASSYEQYFGPGTRLTVT.